The 30 T cell receptor beta chains reported below all come from one sample, sequenced in a study of shared T cell receptors in the human thymus. The assay was immunoSEQ multiplex PCR, and TCRdb's table has in-frame clones only and misses some. The profile shows 650,000 to 950,000 clones, approximately 85% of them singletons. This same sample was also part of a study on human thymus T cells.

Specimen: thymocytes. All receptors come from a girl less than two years old with a congenital heart defect.

The chain joins TRBV30 to TRBJ1-6; the D gene is possibly TRBD1 (5 bases). CDR3 length: 14 amino acids. Deletions cut 1 base from V and 5 bases from J, with 9 bases between. The germline gives CDR1 GTSNPN, CDR2 SVGIG (reference sequence). CDR3 amino acids: CAWSGRQHNSPLHF. CDR3 bases: TGTGCCTGGAGTGGGAGACAGCATAATTCACCCCTCCACTTT.

The chain couples TRBV27 to TRBJ1-1, with D hard to call. From germline, CDR1 is MNHEY and CDR2 SMNVEV (reference sequence). Trimming removed 3 bases from V and 5 bases from J, with 13 bases in between. CDR3 length: 14 amino acids. The CDR3: CASSFNKRVTEAFF. The CDR3 DNA reads TGTGCCAGCAGTTTTAATAAGAGAGTTACTGAAGCTTTCTTT.

CDR3: CASSPRDRDYEQYF. CDR3 coding DNA: TGCGCCAGCAGCCCCCGGGACAGGGACTACGAGCAGTACTTC. The V and J genes are TRBV4-3 and TRBJ2-7; 9 bases map to TRBD1. CDR1 and CDR2 (germline): LGHNA, YSLEER. With V trimmed by 4 bases and J by 3 bases, 4 bases remained unmatched. The CDR3 contains 14 residues.

The gene calls are TRBV15 and TRBJ1-4; D is perhaps TRBD1 (6 bases). This CDR3 is built from 16 residues. V was clipped by 1 base and J by 7 bases, with 16 bases between them. Germline CDR1 and CDR2: LNHNV and YYDKDF (reference sequence). The CDR3 here is CATSRVRGWVVEKLFF. CDR3 in DNA: TGTGCCACCAGCAGAGTCAGGGGATGGGTAGTTGAAAAACTGTTTTTT.

The chain employs TRBV27 and TRBJ2-6, with unresolved D. Trimming stripped 8 bases from V and 0 bases from J, with 11 bases between. The CDR3 covers 15 residues. Germline V gene data show CDR1 as MNHEY and CDR2 as SMNVEV (reference sequence). CDR3 region: CASRELVSGANVLTF. For the CDR3, the DNA is TGTGCCAGCCGCGAACTGGTCTCTGGGGCCAACGTCCTGACTTTC.

The V call is TRBV9, the J call TRBJ2-7, with D possibly being TRBD2 (5 bases). Per the germline V gene, CDR1 is SGDLS and CDR2 is YYNGEE. This CDR3 region has 15 residues. V lost 3 bases and J lost 5, with 18 bases in between. CDR3 sequence (DNA): TGTGCCAGCAGCGGTGGTAGCGATCCCTTTGACGAGCAGTACTTC. It codes for CASSGGSDPFDEQYF.

This clone was picked up one time. The chain joins TRBV5-1 to TRBJ1-4, with 7 bases identical to TRBD1. J was trimmed by 4 bases and V by 1 base; bases with no gene match: 7. Germline V gene data show CDR1 as SGHRS and CDR2 as YFSETQ. The CDR3 is 16 residues long. The CDR3 DNA follows: TGCGCCAGCAGCTTGTTTCGGACAGGAATTAATGAAAAACTGTTTTTT. It translates to CASSLFRTGINEKLFF.

The chain combines TRBV25-1 with TRBJ1-1, with 7 positions matching TRBD1. This CDR3 region has 14 residues. J lost 4 bases, V lost 5 bases, and 7 bases had no gene match. From germline, CDR1 is MGHDK and CDR2 SYGVNS. DNA of the CDR3: TGTGCCAGCAGTACAACAGGGGCGGGCACTGAAGCTTTCTTT. It translates to CASSTTGAGTEAFF.

The chain couples TRBV6-5 to TRBJ2-1; D unclear. The V gene's germline CDR1 is MNHEY and CDR2 SVGAGI. CDR3 length: 15 amino acids. V was pared by 1 base and J by 5 bases, with 12 bases between. CDR3 nucleotides: TGTGCCAGCAGTTACTTTGCGGAGTCCCACAATGAGCAGTTCTTC. This sequence encodes CASSYFAESHNEQFF.

The chain links TRBV30 to TRBJ1-5; 7 nucleotides agree with TRBD1. The CDR3 sequence is 13 residues long. With V trimmed by 3 bases and J by 5 bases, 4 bases remained unmatched. The germline gives CDR1 GTSNPN, CDR2 SVGIG (reference sequence). The CDR3 region is CAWRGTEYQPQHF. CDR3 DNA: TGTGCCTGGAGAGGGACAGAGTATCAGCCCCAGCATTTT.

This clone was counted once. This chain links TRBV9 with TRBJ1-5; unclear D gene. There are 15 residues in the CDR3. Trimming pared 4 bases from V and 2 bases from J, leaving 13 bases between. CDR1 SGDLS and CDR2 YYNGEE come from the germline V gene. The CDR3 DNA reads as TGTGCCAGCAGCCCTGAGGTGGGAGGCAATCAGCCCCAGCATTTT. Translating it yields CASSPEVGGNQPQHF.

The V and J genes are TRBV10-1 and TRBJ1-2; TRBD1 is a possible D gene (6 bases). Germline CDR1 and CDR2: WNHNN and SYGVQD (reference sequence). V was clipped by 4 bases and J by 1 base, with 19 bases between them. The CDR3 is 17 residues long. The CDR3, as DNA: TGCGCCAGCAGTGGAAAAAGGACAGTAGACCTTAACTATGGCTACACCTTC. It translates to CASSGKRTVDLNYGYTF.

The rearrangement uses TRBV28 and TRBJ2-2; 7 bases map to TRBD1. The CDR3 runs to 14 residues. Germline lookup yields CDR1 MDHEN and CDR2 SYDVKM. The V gene end was trimmed by 5 bases and the J gene end by 5 bases; junction bases not matched to a gene: 5. The CDR3 DNA is TGTGCCAGCAGTCAAGACAGGGCGACCGGGGAGCTGTTTTTT. It yields the protein CASSQDRATGELFF.

J is TRBJ2-2 and V is TRBV21-1; the table calls TRBD1, which could not be checked here. TRBV21-1 has pseudogene status. The CDR3 extends over 16 amino acids. CDR3 region: CASSKVRQANTGELFF. CDR3 nucleotides: TGTGCCAGCAGCAAAGTTAGGCAGGCGAACACCGGGGAGCTGTTTTTT.

The chain couples TRBV27 to TRBJ1-6; D possibly corresponds to TRBD1 (5 bases). The V and J ends lost 5 bases and 10 bases respectively, with 12 bases between them. This CDR3 region has 13 residues. From germline, CDR1 is MNHEY and CDR2 SMNVEV (reference sequence). The CDR3 DNA is TGTGCCAGCAGTATAATACGGGGGTCACCCCTCCACTTT. Protein: CASSIIRGSPLHF.

The chain carries TRBV28 and TRBJ2-7, with TRBD1 matching over 9 bases. Germline loops: CDR1 MDHEN, CDR2 SYDVKM. This CDR3 spans 16 amino acids. Losses at the gene ends were 2 bases for V and 3 bases for J; bases not matched to a gene: 8. CDR3 bases: TGTGCCAGCAGTTTACTCCCGGGACAGGGCGTCTACGAGCAGTACTTC. This encodes CASSLLPGQGVYEQYF.

The gene calls are TRBV7-6 and TRBJ2-3, with D perhaps matching TRBD2 (6 bases). The CDR3 has 18 amino acids. CDR1 SGHVS and CDR2 FNYEAQ come from the germline V gene. With 1 base removed from V and 3 bases from J, the gap between germline ends came to 20 bases. Written as DNA, the CDR3 is TGTGCCAGCAGCTTAGGCCCCGTGCGGGGAACCCAAACAGATACGCAGTATTTT. As protein: CASSLGPVRGTQTDTQYF.

The chain employs TRBV2 and TRBJ1-2; D unresolved. The CDR3 runs 15 residues. V lost 7 bases and J lost 4, with 19 bases in between. CDR1 and CDR2 (germline): SNHLY, FYNNEI. This chain's CDR3 is CASNRAGNRGYGYTF. CDR3 nucleotide sequence: TGTGCCAGCAACCGGGCCGGGAATAGAGGCTATGGCTACACCTTC.

This clone showed up just a few times. V gene TRBV6-5 combines with J gene TRBJ2-7; the match to TRBD1 covers 8 bases. Trimming removed 5 bases from V and 4 bases from J; junction bases left unmatched: 10. This CDR3 comprises 15 residues. Per germline, CDR1 MNHEY and CDR2 SVGAGI. The CDR3 protein is CASSLLGTGVYEQYF. The DNA of the CDR3 is TGTGCCAGCAGTCTCCTCGGGACAGGAGTATACGAGCAGTACTTC.

CDR3 region: CAATPNRVRNTEAFF. The CDR3 coding sequence is TGTGCCGCAACCCCAAACAGGGTCCGGAACACTGAAGCTTTCTTT. The chain carries TRBV6-1 and TRBJ1-1, with a possible D match to TRBD1 (6 bases). This CDR3 comprises 15 residues. Germline assignment: CDR1 MNHNS and CDR2 SASEGT. V lost 11 bases and J lost 1, with 20 bases in between.

The CDR3 here is CASSPVQGATEAFF. CDR3 DNA: TGCGCCAGCAGCCCAGTACAGGGGGCCACTGAAGCTTTCTTT. The rearrangement uses TRBV5-1 and TRBJ1-1, with 9 nucleotides matching TRBD1. Germline V CDR1 and CDR2: SGHRS, YFSETQ. V trimming: 4 bases; J trimming: 4 bases; junction bases outside the gene matches: 5. This CDR3 has 14 amino acids.

V gene TRBV29-1 combines with J gene TRBJ2-1, with a weak D call TRBD2 (6 bases). The CDR3 has 12 amino acids. With 5 bases removed from V and 4 bases from J, the gap between germline ends came to 9 bases. Germline V gives CDR1 SQVTM, CDR2 ANQGSEA. The CDR3 DNA reads TGCAGCGTTATCCGGGGGTACAATGAGCAGTTCTTC. Its translation: CSVIRGYNEQFF.

The V and J genes are TRBV5-6 and TRBJ2-1; D might be TRBD2 (5 bases). V lost 2 bases, J lost 10 bases, and 16 bases lay in between. This CDR3 spans 14 amino acids. Germline CDR1 reads SGHDT; CDR2 reads YYEEEE. The CDR3 DNA is TGTGCCAGCAGCTTTTATTACGGGGTAGGCGAGCAGTTCTTC. It translates to CASSFYYGVGEQFF. The full variable domain, completed using reference TRBV5-6 and TRBJ2-1, is DAGVTQSPTHLIKTRGQQVTLRCSPKSGHDTVSWYQQALGQGPQFIFQYYEEEERQRGNFPDRFSGHQFPNYSSELNVNALLLGDSALYLCASSFYYGVGEQFFGPGTRLTVL.

This clone was detected only a few times. This chain links TRBV6-5 with TRBJ1-6; 7 nucleotides line up with TRBD1. The CDR3 spans 15 residues. Trimming took 4 bases from V and 7 from J; bases not matched to a gene: 7. Germline values: CDR1 MNHEY, CDR2 SVGAGI. The CDR3 loop is CASSSGTATNSPLHF. The CDR3 DNA follows: TGTGCCAGCAGTTCCGGGACAGCAACGAATTCACCCCTCCACTTT.

The V and J genes are TRBV6-4 and TRBJ1-5; D perhaps matches TRBD1 (6 bases). The CDR3 covers 13 residues. V shed 6 bases and J shed 4 bases, with 10 bases lying between them. Germline CDR1 reads MRHNA; CDR2 reads SNTAGT. This CDR3 reads CASSRQANQPQHF. In DNA, the CDR3 is TGTGCCAGCAGCCGACAGGCAAATCAGCCCCAGCATTTT.

This clone was seen once. Other DNA sequences of this sample code for an identical CDR3. The V and J genes are TRBV19 and TRBJ2-7; D is perhaps TRBD2 (5 bases). From germline, CDR1 is LNHDA and CDR2 SQIVND (reference sequence). Trimming cost V 3 bases and J 5 bases, with 11 bases left between them. The CDR3 extends over 13 amino acids. The CDR3: CASSIIVGDEQYF. The CDR3 DNA reads as TGTGCCAGTAGTATCATCGTCGGGGACGAGCAGTACTTC.

J is TRBJ1-2 and V is TRBV5-1, with 7 nucleotides matching TRBD1. The CDR3 covers 20 residues. Germline trimming cut 3 bases from V and 4 bases from J; bases unmatched to any gene: 24. From germline, CDR1 is SGHRS and CDR2 YFSETQ. The CDR3 DNA is TGCGCCAGCAGCTCAAATCCGGGACAGCTTCGAAAGTCAGTGGGCTATGGCTACACCTTC. As protein: CASSSNPGQLRKSVGYGYTF.

The chain uses TRBV5-5 and TRBJ2-2; TRBD1 aligns across 8 bases. This CDR3 has 16 amino acids. The germline V gene encodes CDR1 SGHKS and CDR2 YYEKEE (reference sequence). J was trimmed by 1 base and V by 3 bases; bases with no gene match: 5. CDR3 nucleotides: TGTGCCAGCAGCTGCCCTGGACAGGGGAACACCGGGGAGCTGTTTTTT. The encoded protein is CASSCPGQGNTGELFF.

Here the CDR3 DNA reads TGTGCCAGCAGCCAGGGACTAGCGGGGGAGACCCAGTACTTC. Its translation: CASSQGLAGETQYF. The chain carries TRBV6-5 and TRBJ2-5; TRBD2 aligns across 13 bases. The CDR3 sequence is 14 residues long. CDR1 is MNHEY and CDR2 is SVGAGI in the germline V gene. J lost 5 bases, V lost 6 bases, and 3 bases had no gene match.

The V call is TRBV13, the J call TRBJ2-2, with 11 nucleotides matching TRBD1. This CDR3 comprises 16 residues. V lost 5 bases, J lost 1 base, and 3 bases stayed unmatched. The germline V gene has CDR1 PRHDT and CDR2 FYEKMQ (reference sequence). The CDR3 DNA reads TGTGCCAGCAGCCCGGGACAGGGGGAGAACACCGGGGAGCTGTTTTTT. It codes for CASSPGQGENTGELFF.